This T cell receptor (beta chain) was sequenced for a study of control samples from healthy donors and cancer patients. Germline trimming cut 0 bases from V and 1 base from J; bases unmatched to any gene: 8. The CDR3 length is 18 residues. Germline V gives CDR1 MGHRA, CDR2 YSYEKL. The table came from immunoSEQ multiplex PCR; TCRdb's copy has only in-frame clones and leaves some out. In the table there are more than 150,000 clones, 80% to 95% of which are singletons. The TCR comes from a man aged 18 to 29 in good health. Sample: blood. V is TRBV4-1 and J is TRBJ1-2; TRBD1 matches 10 bases. The CDR3 DNA follows: TGCGCCAGCAGCCAAGATGCCGGACAGGGGGTCCGTAACTATGGCTACACCTTC. It translates to CASSQDAGQGVRNYGYTF.